The 3 T cell receptor beta chains below all came from one sample that was sequenced in a study of blood T cell repertoires in COVID-19. Clones were sequenced by immunoSEQ multiplex PCR, and TCRdb holds only the in-frame ones, with some missing. The sample records some 40,000 clones, over 70% being singletons. Sequencing used peripheral blood. These receptors were collected from a human donor in a cohort sampled during active COVID-19.

J is TRBJ2-7 and V is TRBV14; D not certain. The V gene's germline CDR1 is SGHDN and CDR2 FVKESK. V gave up 4 bases and J gave up 4 bases, with 11 bases separating them. This CDR3 has 13 amino acids. The CDR3 DNA follows: TGTGCCAGCAGCCCCCGAGCCGGTTACGAGCAGTACTTC. Its protein product is CASSPRAGYEQYF.

This sequence joins TRBV5-6 and TRBJ2-3, with no clear D. Trimming left V 1 base short and J 0 bases short, with 9 bases between. The length of the CDR3 is 15 residues. Germline V CDR1 and CDR2: SGHDT, YYEEEE. The CDR3 here is CASSLRSGSTDTQYF. The CDR3 DNA sequence: TGTGCCAGCAGCTTGCGGTCGGGTAGCACAGATACGCAGTATTTT.

V usage is TRBV21-1 and J usage is TRBJ2-3; TRBD1, the table's D call, was not compared with the DNA. TRBV21-1 is given as a pseudogene. The CDR3 loop spans 19 amino acids. CDR3 region: CASSKARPGQGAHTDTQYF. The CDR3 nucleotides are TGTGCCAGCAGTAAGGCCAGACCGGGACAGGGGGCTCATACAGATACGCAGTATTTT.